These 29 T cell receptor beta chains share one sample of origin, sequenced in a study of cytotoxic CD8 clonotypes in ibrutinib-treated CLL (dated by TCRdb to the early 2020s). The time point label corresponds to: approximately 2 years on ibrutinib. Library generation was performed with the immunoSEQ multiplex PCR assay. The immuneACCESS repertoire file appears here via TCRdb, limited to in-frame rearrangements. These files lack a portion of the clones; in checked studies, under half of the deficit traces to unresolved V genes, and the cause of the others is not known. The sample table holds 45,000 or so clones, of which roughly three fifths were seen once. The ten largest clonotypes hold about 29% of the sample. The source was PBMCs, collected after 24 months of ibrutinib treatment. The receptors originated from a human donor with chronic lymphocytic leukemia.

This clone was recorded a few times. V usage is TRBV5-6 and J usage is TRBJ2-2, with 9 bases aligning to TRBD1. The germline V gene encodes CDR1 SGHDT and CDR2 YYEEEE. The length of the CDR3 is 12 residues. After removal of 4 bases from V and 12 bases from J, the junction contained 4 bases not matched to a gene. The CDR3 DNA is TGTGCCAGCAGCCCCGGGACAGGGAAGCTGTTTTTT. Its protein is CASSPGTGKLFF. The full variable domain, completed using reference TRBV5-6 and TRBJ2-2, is DAGVTQSPTHLIKTRGQQVTLRCSPKSGHDTVSWYQQALGQGPQFIFQYYEEEERQRGNFPDRFSGHQFPNYSSELNVNALLLGDSALYLCASSPGTGKLFFGEGSRLTVL.

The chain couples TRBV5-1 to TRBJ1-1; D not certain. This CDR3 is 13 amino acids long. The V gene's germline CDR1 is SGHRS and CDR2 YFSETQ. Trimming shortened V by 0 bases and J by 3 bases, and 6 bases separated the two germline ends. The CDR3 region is CASSLVEHTEAFF. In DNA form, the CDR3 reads TGCGCCAGCAGCTTGGTTGAGCACACTGAAGCTTTCTTT.

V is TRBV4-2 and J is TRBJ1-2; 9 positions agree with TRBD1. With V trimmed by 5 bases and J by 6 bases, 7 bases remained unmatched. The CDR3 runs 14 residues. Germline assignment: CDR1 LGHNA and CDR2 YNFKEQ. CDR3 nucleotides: TGTGCCAGCAGCTCGGCACAGGGGGCAGATGGCTACACCTTC. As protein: CASSSAQGADGYTF.

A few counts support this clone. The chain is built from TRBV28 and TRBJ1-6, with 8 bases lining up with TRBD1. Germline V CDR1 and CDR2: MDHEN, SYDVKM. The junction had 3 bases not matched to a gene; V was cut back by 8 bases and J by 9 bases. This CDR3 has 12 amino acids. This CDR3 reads CASQDRASPLHF. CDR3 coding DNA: TGTGCCAGCCAGGACAGGGCTTCACCCCTCCACTTT. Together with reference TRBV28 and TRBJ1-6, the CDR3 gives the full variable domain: DVKVTQSSRYLVKRTGEKVFLECVQDMDHENMFWYRQDPGLGLRLIYFSYDVKMKEKGDIPEGYSVSREKKERFSLILESASTNQTSMYLCASQDRASPLHFGNGTRLTVT.

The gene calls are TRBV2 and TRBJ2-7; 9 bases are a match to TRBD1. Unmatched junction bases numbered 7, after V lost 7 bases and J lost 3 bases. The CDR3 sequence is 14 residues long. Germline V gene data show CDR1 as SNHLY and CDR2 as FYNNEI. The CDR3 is CASTLPGQGYEQYF. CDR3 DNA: TGTGCCAGCACTCTTCCGGGACAGGGCTACGAGCAGTACTTC.

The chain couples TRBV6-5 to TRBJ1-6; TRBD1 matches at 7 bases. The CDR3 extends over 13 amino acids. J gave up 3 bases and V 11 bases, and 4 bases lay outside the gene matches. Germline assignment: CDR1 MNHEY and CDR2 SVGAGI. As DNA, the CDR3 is TGTGCCGTACAGGGGCTCTATAATTCACCCCTCCACTTT. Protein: CAVQGLYNSPLHF.

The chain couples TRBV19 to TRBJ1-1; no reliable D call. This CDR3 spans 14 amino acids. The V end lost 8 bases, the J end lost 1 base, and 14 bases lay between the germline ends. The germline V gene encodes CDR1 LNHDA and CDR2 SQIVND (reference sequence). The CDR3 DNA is TGTGCCAGTGCCGGGTGGGCGGGGAACACTGAAGCTTTCTTT. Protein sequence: CASAGWAGNTEAFF.

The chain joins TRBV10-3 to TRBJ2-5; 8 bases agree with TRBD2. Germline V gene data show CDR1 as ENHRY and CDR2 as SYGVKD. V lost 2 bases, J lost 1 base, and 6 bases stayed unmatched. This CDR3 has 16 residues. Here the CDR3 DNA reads TGTGCCATCAGTGAGGATCCAGCGGGGGCCCAAGAGACCCAGTACTTC. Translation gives CAISEDPAGAQETQYF.

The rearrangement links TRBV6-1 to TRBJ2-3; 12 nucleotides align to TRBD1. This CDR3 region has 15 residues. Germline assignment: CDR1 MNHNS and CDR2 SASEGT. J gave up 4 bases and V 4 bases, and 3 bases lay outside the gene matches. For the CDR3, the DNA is TGTGCCAGCAGTGTCGGGACAGGGGGCGCAGATACGCAGTATTTT. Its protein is CASSVGTGGADTQYF.

The DNA of the CDR3 is TGTGCCAGCAGTGAATGGAGGGGGACAGGGTTCTCGTATAGCAATCAGCCCCAGCATTTT. It encodes CASSEWRGTGFSYSNQPQHF. The chain combines TRBV6-1 with TRBJ1-5, with 9 positions matching TRBD1. The germline CDR1 and CDR2 sequences are MNHNS and SASEGT. The CDR3 extends over 20 amino acids. V shed 2 bases and J 0 bases; nucleotides not matched to a gene: 14.

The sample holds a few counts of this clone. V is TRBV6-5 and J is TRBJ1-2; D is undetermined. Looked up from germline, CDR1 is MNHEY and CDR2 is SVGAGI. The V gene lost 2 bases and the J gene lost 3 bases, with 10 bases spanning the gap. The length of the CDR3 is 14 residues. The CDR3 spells CASSYRPGDYGYTF. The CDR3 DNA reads TGTGCCAGCAGTTACAGGCCAGGCGACTATGGCTACACCTTC.

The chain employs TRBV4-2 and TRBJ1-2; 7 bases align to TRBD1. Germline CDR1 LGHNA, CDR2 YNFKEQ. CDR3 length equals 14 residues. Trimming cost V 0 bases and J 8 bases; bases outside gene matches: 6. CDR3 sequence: CASSQEDRMKGYTF. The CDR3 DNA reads TGTGCCAGCAGCCAAGAGGACAGGATGAAGGGCTACACCTTC.

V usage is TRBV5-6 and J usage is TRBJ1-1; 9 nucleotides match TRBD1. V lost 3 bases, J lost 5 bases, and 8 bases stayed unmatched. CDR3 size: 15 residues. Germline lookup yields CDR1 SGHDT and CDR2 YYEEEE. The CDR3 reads CASSWGTGRGTEAFF. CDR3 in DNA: TGTGCCAGCAGCTGGGGGACAGGGAGGGGTACTGAAGCTTTCTTT.

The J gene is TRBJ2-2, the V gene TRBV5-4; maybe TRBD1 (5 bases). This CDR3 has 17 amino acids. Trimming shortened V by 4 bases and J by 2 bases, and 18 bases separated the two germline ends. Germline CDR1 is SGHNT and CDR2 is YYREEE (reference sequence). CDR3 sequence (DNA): TGTGCCAGCAGCCCGGGCCCTGACAGATCAAACACCGGGGAGCTGTTTTTT. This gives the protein CASSPGPDRSNTGELFF. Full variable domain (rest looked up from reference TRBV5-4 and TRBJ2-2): ETGVTQSPTHLIKTRGQQVTLRCSSQSGHNTVSWYQQALGQGPQFIFQYYREEENGRGNFPPRFSGLQFPNYSSELNVNALELDDSALYLCASSPGPDRSNTGELFFGEGSRLTVL.

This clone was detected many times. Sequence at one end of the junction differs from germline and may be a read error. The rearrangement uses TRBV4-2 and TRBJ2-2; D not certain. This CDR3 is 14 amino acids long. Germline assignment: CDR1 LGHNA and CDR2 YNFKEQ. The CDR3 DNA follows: TGTGCCAGCAGCGAAGAGTGGAACACCGGGGAGCTGTTTTTT. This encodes CASSEEWNTGELFF.

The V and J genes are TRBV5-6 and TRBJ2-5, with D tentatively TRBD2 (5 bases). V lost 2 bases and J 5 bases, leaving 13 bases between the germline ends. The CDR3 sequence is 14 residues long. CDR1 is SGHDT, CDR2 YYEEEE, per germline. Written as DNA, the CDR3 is TGTGCCAGCAGCTTAGGAGGCCACGGGGAGACCCAGTACTTC. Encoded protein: CASSLGGHGETQYF. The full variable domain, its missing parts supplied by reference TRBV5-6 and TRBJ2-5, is DAGVTQSPTHLIKTRGQQVTLRCSPKSGHDTVSWYQQALGQGPQFIFQYYEEEERQRGNFPDRFSGHQFPNYSSELNVNALLLGDSALYLCASSLGGHGETQYFGPGTRLLVL.

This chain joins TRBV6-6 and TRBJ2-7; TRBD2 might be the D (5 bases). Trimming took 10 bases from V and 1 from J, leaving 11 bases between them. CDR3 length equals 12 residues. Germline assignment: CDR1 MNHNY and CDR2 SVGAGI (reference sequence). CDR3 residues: CATEDSSYEQYF. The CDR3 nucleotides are TGTGCCACCGAGGACTCGTCCTACGAGCAGTACTTC.

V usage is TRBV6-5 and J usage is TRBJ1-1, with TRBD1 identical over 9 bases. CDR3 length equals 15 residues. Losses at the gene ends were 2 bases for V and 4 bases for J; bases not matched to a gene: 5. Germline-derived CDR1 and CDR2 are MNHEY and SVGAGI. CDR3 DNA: TGTGCCAGCAGTTACCTGGACAGGGGTTTCACTGAAGCTTTCTTT. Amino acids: CASSYLDRGFTEAFF.

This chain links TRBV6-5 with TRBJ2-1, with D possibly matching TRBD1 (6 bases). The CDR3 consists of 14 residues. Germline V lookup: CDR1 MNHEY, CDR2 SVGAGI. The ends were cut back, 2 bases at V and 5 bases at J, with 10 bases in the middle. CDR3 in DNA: TGTGCCAGCAGTTACGGGGGCAGGGACAATGAGCAGTTCTTC. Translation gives CASSYGGRDNEQFF.

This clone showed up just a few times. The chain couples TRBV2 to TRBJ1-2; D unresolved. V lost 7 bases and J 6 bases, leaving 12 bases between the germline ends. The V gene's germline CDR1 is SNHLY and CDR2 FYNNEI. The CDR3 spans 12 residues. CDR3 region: CASTRQRNGYTF. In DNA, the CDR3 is TGTGCCAGCACGAGGCAGAGGAATGGCTACACCTTC.

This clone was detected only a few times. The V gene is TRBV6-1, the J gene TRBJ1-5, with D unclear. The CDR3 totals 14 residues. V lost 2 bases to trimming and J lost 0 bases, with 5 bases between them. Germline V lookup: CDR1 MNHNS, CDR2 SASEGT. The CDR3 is CASSERVSNQPQHF. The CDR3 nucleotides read TGTGCCAGCAGTGAACGGGTTAGCAATCAGCCCCAGCATTTT.

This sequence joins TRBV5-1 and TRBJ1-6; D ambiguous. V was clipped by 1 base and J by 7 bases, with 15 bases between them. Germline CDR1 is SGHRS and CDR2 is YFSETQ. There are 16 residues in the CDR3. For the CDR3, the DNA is TGCGCCAGCAGCTTGAATCCGAACAACGACAATTCACCCCTCCACTTT. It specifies CASSLNPNNDNSPLHF.

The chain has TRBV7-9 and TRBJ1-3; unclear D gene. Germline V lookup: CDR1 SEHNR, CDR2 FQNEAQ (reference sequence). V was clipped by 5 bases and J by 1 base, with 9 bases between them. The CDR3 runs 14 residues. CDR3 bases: TGTGCCAGCAGCCTCGGTGGGTCTGGAAACACCATATATTTT. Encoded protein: CASSLGGSGNTIYF.

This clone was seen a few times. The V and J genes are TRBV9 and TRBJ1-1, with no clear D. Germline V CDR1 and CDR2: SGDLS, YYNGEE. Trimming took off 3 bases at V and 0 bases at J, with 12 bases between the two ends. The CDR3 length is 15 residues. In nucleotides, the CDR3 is TGTGCCAGCAGCGCCCTAGACACCATGAACACTGAAGCTTTCTTT. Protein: CASSALDTMNTEAFF.

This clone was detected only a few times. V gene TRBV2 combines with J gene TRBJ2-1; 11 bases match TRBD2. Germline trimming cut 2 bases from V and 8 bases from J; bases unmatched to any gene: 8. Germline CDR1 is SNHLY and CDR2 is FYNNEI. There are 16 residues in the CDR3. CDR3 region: CASSERVAGGLDEQFF. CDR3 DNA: TGTGCCAGCAGTGAACGTGTAGCGGGGGGGCTCGATGAGCAGTTCTTC.

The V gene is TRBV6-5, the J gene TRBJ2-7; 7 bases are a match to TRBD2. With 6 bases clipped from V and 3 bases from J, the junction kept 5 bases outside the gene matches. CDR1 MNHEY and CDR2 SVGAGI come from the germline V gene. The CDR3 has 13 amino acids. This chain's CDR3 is CASSYGTNYEQYF. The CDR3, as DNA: TGTGCCAGCAGCTACGGGACTAACTACGAGCAGTACTTC.

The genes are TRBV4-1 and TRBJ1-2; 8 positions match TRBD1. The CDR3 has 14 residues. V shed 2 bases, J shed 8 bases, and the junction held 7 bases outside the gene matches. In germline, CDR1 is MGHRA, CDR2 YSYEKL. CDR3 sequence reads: CASSQLQGAGGYTF. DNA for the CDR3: TGCGCCAGCAGCCAACTGCAGGGGGCAGGGGGCTACACCTTC.

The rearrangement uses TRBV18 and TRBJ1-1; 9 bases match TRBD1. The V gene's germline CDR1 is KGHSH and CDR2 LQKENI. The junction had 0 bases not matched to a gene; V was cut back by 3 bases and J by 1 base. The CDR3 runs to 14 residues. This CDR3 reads CASSPTGGNTEAFF. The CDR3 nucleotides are TGTGCCAGCTCACCGACAGGGGGGAACACTGAAGCTTTCTTT.

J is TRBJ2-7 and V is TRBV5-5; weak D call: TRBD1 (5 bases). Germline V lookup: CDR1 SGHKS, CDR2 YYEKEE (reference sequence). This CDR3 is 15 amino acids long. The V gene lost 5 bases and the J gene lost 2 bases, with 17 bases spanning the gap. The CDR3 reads CASRDPDRGPYEQYF. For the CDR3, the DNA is TGTGCCAGCAGGGATCCTGACAGAGGCCCCTACGAGCAGTACTTC.